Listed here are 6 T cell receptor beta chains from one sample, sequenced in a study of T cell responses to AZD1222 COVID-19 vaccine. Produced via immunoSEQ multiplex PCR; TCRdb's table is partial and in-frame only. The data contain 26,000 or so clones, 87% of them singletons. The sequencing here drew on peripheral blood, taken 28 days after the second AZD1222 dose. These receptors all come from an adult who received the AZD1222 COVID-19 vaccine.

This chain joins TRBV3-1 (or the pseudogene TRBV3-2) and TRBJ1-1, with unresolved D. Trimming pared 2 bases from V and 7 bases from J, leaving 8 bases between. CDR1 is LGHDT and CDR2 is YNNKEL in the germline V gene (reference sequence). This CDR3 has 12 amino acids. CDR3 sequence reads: CASSQWGNEAFF. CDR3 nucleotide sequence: TGTGCCAGCAGCCAATGGGGTAATGAAGCTTTCTTT.

The CDR3 sequence is CASSLKATGGYTF. The CDR3 nucleotides read TGTGCCAGCAGTTTAAAGGCTACAGGCGGCTACACCTTC. The chain combines TRBV28 with TRBJ1-2; D is possibly TRBD1 (5 bases). The germline CDR1 and CDR2 sequences are MDHEN and SYDVKM. The CDR3 consists of 13 residues. V was shortened by 2 bases and J by 8 bases, with 12 bases between the two germline ends.

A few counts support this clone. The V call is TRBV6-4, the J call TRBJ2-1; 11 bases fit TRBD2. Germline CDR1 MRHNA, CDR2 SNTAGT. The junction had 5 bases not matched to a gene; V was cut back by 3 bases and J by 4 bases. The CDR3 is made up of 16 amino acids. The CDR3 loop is CASSETGTSGYNEQFF. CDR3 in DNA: TGTGCCAGCAGTGAGACCGGGACTAGCGGTTACAATGAGCAGTTCTTC.

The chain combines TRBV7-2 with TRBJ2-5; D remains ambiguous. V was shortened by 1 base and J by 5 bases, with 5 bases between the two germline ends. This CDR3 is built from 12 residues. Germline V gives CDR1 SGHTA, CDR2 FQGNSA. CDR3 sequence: CASSLEAETQYF. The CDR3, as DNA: TGTGCCAGCAGCTTAGAGGCGGAGACCCAGTACTTC.

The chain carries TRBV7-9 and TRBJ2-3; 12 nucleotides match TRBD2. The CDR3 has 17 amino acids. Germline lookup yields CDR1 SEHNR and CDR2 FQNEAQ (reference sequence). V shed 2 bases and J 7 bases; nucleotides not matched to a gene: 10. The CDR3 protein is CASSLPRLAGVANTQYF. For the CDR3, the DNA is TGTGCCAGCAGCTTACCCAGACTAGCGGGAGTGGCGAATACGCAGTATTTT.

The DNA for the CDR3 is TGTGCCAGCAGCTTGACCCCGGGACTACCAACAGGGGCCAACGTCCTGACTTTC. Its translation is CASSLTPGLPTGANVLTF. The gene calls are TRBV7-9 and TRBJ2-6; 7 bases agree with TRBD2. Germline V gives CDR1 SEHNR, CDR2 FQNEAQ (reference sequence). J lost 4 bases, V lost 3 bases, and 12 bases had no gene match. CDR3 length: 18 amino acids.